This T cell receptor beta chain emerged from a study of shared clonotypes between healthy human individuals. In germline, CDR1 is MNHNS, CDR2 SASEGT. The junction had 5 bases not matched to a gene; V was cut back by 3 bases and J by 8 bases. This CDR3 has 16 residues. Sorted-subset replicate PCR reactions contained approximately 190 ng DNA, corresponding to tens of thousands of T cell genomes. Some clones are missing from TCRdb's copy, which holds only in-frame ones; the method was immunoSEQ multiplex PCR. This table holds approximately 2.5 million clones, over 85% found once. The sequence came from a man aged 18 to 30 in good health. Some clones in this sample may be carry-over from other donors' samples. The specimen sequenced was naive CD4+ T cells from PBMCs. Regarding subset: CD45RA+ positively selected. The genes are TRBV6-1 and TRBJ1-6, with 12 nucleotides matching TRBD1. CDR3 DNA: TGTGCCAGCAGTGACCCCGGGACAGGGGGCTATTCACCCCTCCACTTT. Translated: CASSDPGTGGYSPLHF.